This section outlines one TCR beta chain sequence together with its context. What it binds is not known. Through Arm-PCR of CDR3 regions and iRepertoire HTBI primers, TCR beta libraries were built. TCRdb re-analysed the multiplex PCR reads in MiXCR, keeping a single row per CDR3 protein. The sample holds 250,000 or so distinct CDR3 sequences, around 18% seen once. The source of the sample is a study of regulatory T cells in long-lasting Graves disease. Findings and caveats of the study: TRBV28 was favored in persistent disease, as were TRBJ1-2 and TRBJ2-5. Newly diagnosed Graves' patients exceeded persistent ones in TCR diversity.

Time point reported: newly diagnosed GD, antithyroid drugs for less than 3 months. Preparation of the TCR library used RNA extracted from PBMCs. The germline V gene has CDR1 DFQATT and CDR2 SNEGSKA (reference sequence). This CDR3 is 15 amino acids long. Trimming took 3 bases from V and 1 from J, leaving 13 bases between them. This sample also appeared in a second study, on T cells in Graves' hyperthyroidism and ophthalmopathy. That source reports: The blood repertoire included most of the expanded thyroid clonotypes above 0.001.

The sequence came from a woman aged 25 to 39 with Graves disease. The chain couples TRBV20-1 to TRBJ2-4, with D possibly being TRBD1 (6 bases). Sequenced material: peripheral blood mononuclear cells (PBMCs), taken at new diagnosis, from a patient treated with antithyroid drugs. The CDR3 nucleotides read TGCAGTGCTAGTACAGGGTCGCTGGCCAAAAACATTCAGTACTTC. It encodes CSASTGSLAKNIQYF.